In this sample, the clone carrying this T cell receptor beta chain turned up a few times. Repertoires were generated with immunoSEQ multiplex PCR, while TCRdb's copy carries only in-frame clones and drops some. Of about 88,000 clones listed, over 75% are singletons. The data are from a study of OX40 agonist ivuxolimab in advanced cancers. The wider study: A male proportion of approximately 83% was recorded, with mean age around 60 years and range about 20 to 79.

The CDR3 spans 13 residues. V dropped 8 bases and J dropped 3; count of bases not matched to a gene: 4. From germline, CDR1 is KGHSY and CDR2 FQNENV. The receptor's source is an adult with an advanced solid tumor such as melanoma, head and neck, liver or kidney cancer. The chain is built from TRBV16 and TRBJ1-5, with 7 bases aligning to TRBD1. The material sequenced was CD4+ or CD8+ T cells sorted from blood, taken in a trial of the OX40 agonist ivuxolimab. The CDR3 reads CASLTGINQPQHF. The CDR3 nucleotides are TGTGCCAGCTTGACAGGGATCAATCAGCCCCAGCATTTT.